The 19 T cell receptor beta chains reported below all come from one sample, sequenced in a study of cytomegalovirus exposure and HLA in healthy donors. It was with 60 Vbeta and 13 Jbeta primers that the PCR ran. Assay used: immunoSEQ multiplex PCR; TCRdb lists only in-frame clones, some missing. The table includes roughly 220,000 clones, roughly 80% detected once. The sequenced material came from PBMCs. These receptors were taken from a man in his thirties or forties in good health and CMV-seronegative.

As regards this clone: This CDR3 is also generated by other DNA sequences in the sample. The rearrangement joins TRBV5-1 to TRBJ2-2; 9 bases agree with TRBD1. CDR3 length equals 15 residues. Germline assignment: CDR1 SGHRS and CDR2 YFSETQ. V was pared by 5 bases and J by 1 base, with 3 bases of the junction left unmatched. CDR3 in DNA: TGCGCCAGCAGTCTGGGACAGGGGAACACCGGGGAGCTGTTTTTT. It is translated as CASSLGQGNTGELFF.

This clone was observed a handful of times. This CDR3 is CSGERGEQFF. The CDR3, as DNA: TGCAGCGGGGAGCGAGGTGAGCAGTTCTTC. The chain employs TRBV29-1 and TRBJ2-1, with D perhaps matching TRBD2 (5 bases). The CDR3 totals 10 residues. The germline CDR1 and CDR2 sequences are SQVTM and ANQGSEA. V was clipped by 7 bases and J by 9 bases, with 10 bases between them.

The chain couples TRBV5-1 to TRBJ2-3, with D maybe TRBD1 (5 bases). CDR1 SGHRS and CDR2 YFSETQ come from the germline V gene. V lost 0 bases and J lost 3, with 17 bases in between. This CDR3 has 17 residues. Written as DNA, the CDR3 is TGCGCCAGCAGCTTGGCGAGAGGCCAGGGAAGTACAGATACGCAGTATTTT. It translates to CASSLARGQGSTDTQYF.

The chain couples TRBV4-2 to TRBJ2-3; D unresolved. Germline V CDR1 and CDR2: LGHNA, YNFKEQ. Trimming took 0 bases from V and 10 from J, leaving 8 bases between them. CDR3 length: 12 amino acids. This chain's CDR3 is CASSQDIGSQYF. The CDR3 DNA sequence: TGTGCCAGCAGCCAAGACATCGGGTCGCAGTATTTT.

The chain carries TRBV7-9 and TRBJ2-7; 8 nucleotides agree with TRBD1. The CDR3 loop spans 13 amino acids. Germline V gene sequence: CDR1 SEHNR, CDR2 FQNEAQ (reference sequence). J lost 5 bases, V lost 6 bases, and 6 bases had no gene match. CDR3 region: CASSKTGVHEQYF. In nucleotides, the CDR3 is TGTGCCAGCAGTAAGACAGGGGTCCACGAGCAGTACTTC.

The rearrangement links TRBV4-2 to TRBJ1-3; D gene ambiguous. The CDR3 is 15 residues long. Germline V lookup: CDR1 LGHNA, CDR2 YNFKEQ. Between the trimmed V and J ends, which lost 4 bases and 0 bases, there was a span of 10 bases. CDR3 in DNA: TGTGCCAGCAGCCGAGAGGGCCACTCTGGAAACACCATATATTTT. Protein product: CASSREGHSGNTIYF.

This clone came up once. The J gene is TRBJ1-2, the V gene TRBV7-2; D is undetermined. The ends were cut back, 1 base at V and 4 bases at J, with 7 bases in the middle. The CDR3 sequence is 13 residues long. Germline CDR1 and CDR2: SGHTA and FQGNSA. In DNA, the CDR3 is TGTGCCAGCAGCTTAGGCGGCAGCTATGGCTACACCTTC. This sequence encodes CASSLGGSYGYTF.

The V and J genes are TRBV2 and TRBJ1-5; TRBD1 agrees at 8 bases. The CDR3 loop spans 14 amino acids. CDR1 and CDR2 from the germline V gene are SNHLY and FYNNEI. V was pared by 3 bases and J by 7 bases, with 5 bases of the junction left unmatched. CDR3 in DNA: TGTGCCAGCAGTGAGGACAGGGAGGGGCAGCCCCAGCATTTT. This gives the protein CASSEDREGQPQHF.

The chain couples TRBV6-6 to TRBJ1-2; D possibly corresponds to TRBD1 (6 bases). V gave up 2 bases and J gave up 1 base, with 8 bases separating them. Germline V gene data show CDR1 as MNHNY and CDR2 as SVGAGI (reference sequence). The CDR3 extends over 14 amino acids. CDR3: CASSYLTGNYGYTF. In DNA, the CDR3 is TGTGCCAGCAGTTACCTGACAGGTAACTATGGCTACACCTTC.

The V and J genes are TRBV6-5 and TRBJ2-1; perhaps TRBD2 as D (7 bases). V lost 5 bases, J lost 7 bases, and 18 bases lay in between. The CDR3 has 15 residues. In germline, CDR1 is MNHEY, CDR2 SVGAGI. The DNA of the CDR3 is TGTGCCAGCAGTGCATGGGGAGGGGGAGGGAATGAGCAGTTCTTC. Translated, it gives CASSAWGGGGNEQFF.

This clone was seen a handful of times. The chain couples TRBV5-8 to TRBJ2-2; the match to TRBD1 covers 9 bases. V lost 5 bases, J lost 6 bases, and 8 bases stayed unmatched. The CDR3 extends over 15 amino acids. Germline CDR1 is SGHTS and CDR2 is YDEGEE. The CDR3 nucleotides read TGTGCCAGCAGTCCCGGGACAGGGTTTCCCGGGGAGCTGTTTTTT. It codes for CASSPGTGFPGELFF.

The chain employs TRBV9 and TRBJ1-3; 9 bases map to TRBD1. Trimming at V came to 3 bases and at J to 2 bases, leaving 18 bases not matched to a gene. Germline V lookup: CDR1 SGDLS, CDR2 YYNGEE. This CDR3 is 20 amino acids long. CDR3 sequence (DNA): TGTGCCAGCAGCGAGCTACCCGGGACAGGGATTTTAGCGGCTGGAAACACCATATATTTT. This encodes CASSELPGTGILAAGNTIYF.

V usage is TRBV28 and J usage is TRBJ2-7; 8 nucleotides match TRBD1. CDR3 length equals 15 residues. The V gene end was trimmed by 5 bases and the J gene end by 4 bases; junction bases not matched to a gene: 10. Looked up from germline, CDR1 is MDHEN and CDR2 is SYDVKM. CDR3 region: CASSPDRGRGYEQYF. CDR3 DNA sequence: TGTGCCAGCAGTCCTGACAGGGGAAGGGGTTACGAGCAGTACTTC. The variable domain in full, completed from reference TRBV28 and TRBJ2-7, reads DVKVTQSSRYLVKRTGEKVFLECVQDMDHENMFWYRQDPGLGLRLIYFSYDVKMKEKGDIPEGYSVSREKKERFSLILESASTNQTSMYLCASSPDRGRGYEQYFGPGTRLTVT.

The count of this clone is one. V usage is TRBV7-9 and J usage is TRBJ2-5; unclear D gene. CDR1 and CDR2 (germline): SEHNR, FQNEAQ (reference sequence). CDR3 length: 13 residues. V lost 1 base and J lost 5, with 8 bases in between. CDR3 amino acids: CASSLGVHETQYF. In nucleotides, the CDR3 is TGTGCCAGCAGCTTAGGAGTCCACGAGACCCAGTACTTC.

CDR3 DNA: TGTGCCAGCAGTGAAGCTGCAGGGGGCGGTTCGTACGAGCAGTACTTC. This gives the protein CASSEAAGGGSYEQYF. The chain couples TRBV6-1 to TRBJ2-7; 8 nucleotides match TRBD1. Looked up from germline, CDR1 is MNHNS and CDR2 is SASEGT. This CDR3 region has 16 residues. Losses at the gene ends were 0 bases for V and 4 bases for J; bases not matched to a gene: 8.

CDR3 sequence (DNA): TGCGCCAGCAGGGATCGGGGAGACCAAGAGACCCAGTACTTC. Translating gives CASRDRGDQETQYF. The chain is built from TRBV4-1 and TRBJ2-5; possibly TRBD2 for D (5 bases). The CDR3 has 14 amino acids. Germline values: CDR1 MGHRA, CDR2 YSYEKL. Trimming stripped 6 bases from V and 0 bases from J, with 11 bases between.

The V call is TRBV7-2, the J call TRBJ2-7; 10 bases line up with TRBD2. The CDR3 covers 15 residues. Germline loops: CDR1 SGHTA, CDR2 FQGNSA. The junction had 7 bases not matched to a gene; V was cut back by 4 bases and J by 4 bases. Here the CDR3 DNA reads TGTGCCAGCAGCTCCATTCTAGCGGGGGCATACGAGCAGTACTTC. Residues: CASSSILAGAYEQYF.

This sequence joins TRBV19 and TRBJ1-1; D not resolved. Germline V gene sequence: CDR1 LNHDA, CDR2 SQIVND (reference sequence). CDR3 length: 15 amino acids. V shed 8 bases and J shed 5 bases, with 21 bases lying between them. DNA of the CDR3: TGTGCCAGTTCTGGTAGAGGGCGTGGGTCAACTGAAGCTTTCTTT. This gives the protein CASSGRGRGSTEAFF.

V and J are TRBV28 and TRBJ2-7, with TRBD1 matching over 9 bases. Unmatched junction bases numbered 10, after V lost 4 bases and J lost 6 bases. CDR1 is MDHEN and CDR2 is SYDVKM in the germline V gene. The CDR3 sequence is 15 residues long. The CDR3 loop reads CASSSTGGAEPEQYF. CDR3 nucleotide sequence: TGTGCCAGCAGTTCGACAGGGGGGGCTGAGCCCGAGCAGTACTTC. The full variable domain, its missing parts supplied by reference TRBV28 and TRBJ2-7, is DVKVTQSSRYLVKRTGEKVFLECVQDMDHENMFWYRQDPGLGLRLIYFSYDVKMKEKGDIPEGYSVSREKKERFSLILESASTNQTSMYLCASSSTGGAEPEQYFGPGTRLTVT.